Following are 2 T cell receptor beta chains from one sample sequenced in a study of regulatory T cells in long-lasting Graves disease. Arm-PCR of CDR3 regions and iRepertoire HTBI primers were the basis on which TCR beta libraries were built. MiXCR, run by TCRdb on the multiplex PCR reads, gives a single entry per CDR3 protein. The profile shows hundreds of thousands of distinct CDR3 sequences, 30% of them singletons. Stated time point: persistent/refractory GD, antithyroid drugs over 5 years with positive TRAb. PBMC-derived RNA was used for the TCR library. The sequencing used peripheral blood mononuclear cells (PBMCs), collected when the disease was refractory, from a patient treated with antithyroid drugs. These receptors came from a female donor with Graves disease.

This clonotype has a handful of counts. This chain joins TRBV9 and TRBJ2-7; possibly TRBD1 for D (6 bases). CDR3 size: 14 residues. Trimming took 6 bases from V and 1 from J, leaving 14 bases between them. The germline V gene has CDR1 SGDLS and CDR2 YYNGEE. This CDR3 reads CASTRQGPSYEQYF. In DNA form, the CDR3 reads TGTGCCAGCACCCGTCAGGGGCCTTCCTACGAGCAGTACTTC.

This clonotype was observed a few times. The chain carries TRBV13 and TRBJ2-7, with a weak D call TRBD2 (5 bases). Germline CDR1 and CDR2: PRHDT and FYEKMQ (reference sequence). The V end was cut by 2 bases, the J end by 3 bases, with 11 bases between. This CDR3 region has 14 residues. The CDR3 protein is CASSLYERNYEQYF. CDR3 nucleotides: TGTGCCAGCAGCTTATACGAGCGGAACTACGAGCAGTACTTC.